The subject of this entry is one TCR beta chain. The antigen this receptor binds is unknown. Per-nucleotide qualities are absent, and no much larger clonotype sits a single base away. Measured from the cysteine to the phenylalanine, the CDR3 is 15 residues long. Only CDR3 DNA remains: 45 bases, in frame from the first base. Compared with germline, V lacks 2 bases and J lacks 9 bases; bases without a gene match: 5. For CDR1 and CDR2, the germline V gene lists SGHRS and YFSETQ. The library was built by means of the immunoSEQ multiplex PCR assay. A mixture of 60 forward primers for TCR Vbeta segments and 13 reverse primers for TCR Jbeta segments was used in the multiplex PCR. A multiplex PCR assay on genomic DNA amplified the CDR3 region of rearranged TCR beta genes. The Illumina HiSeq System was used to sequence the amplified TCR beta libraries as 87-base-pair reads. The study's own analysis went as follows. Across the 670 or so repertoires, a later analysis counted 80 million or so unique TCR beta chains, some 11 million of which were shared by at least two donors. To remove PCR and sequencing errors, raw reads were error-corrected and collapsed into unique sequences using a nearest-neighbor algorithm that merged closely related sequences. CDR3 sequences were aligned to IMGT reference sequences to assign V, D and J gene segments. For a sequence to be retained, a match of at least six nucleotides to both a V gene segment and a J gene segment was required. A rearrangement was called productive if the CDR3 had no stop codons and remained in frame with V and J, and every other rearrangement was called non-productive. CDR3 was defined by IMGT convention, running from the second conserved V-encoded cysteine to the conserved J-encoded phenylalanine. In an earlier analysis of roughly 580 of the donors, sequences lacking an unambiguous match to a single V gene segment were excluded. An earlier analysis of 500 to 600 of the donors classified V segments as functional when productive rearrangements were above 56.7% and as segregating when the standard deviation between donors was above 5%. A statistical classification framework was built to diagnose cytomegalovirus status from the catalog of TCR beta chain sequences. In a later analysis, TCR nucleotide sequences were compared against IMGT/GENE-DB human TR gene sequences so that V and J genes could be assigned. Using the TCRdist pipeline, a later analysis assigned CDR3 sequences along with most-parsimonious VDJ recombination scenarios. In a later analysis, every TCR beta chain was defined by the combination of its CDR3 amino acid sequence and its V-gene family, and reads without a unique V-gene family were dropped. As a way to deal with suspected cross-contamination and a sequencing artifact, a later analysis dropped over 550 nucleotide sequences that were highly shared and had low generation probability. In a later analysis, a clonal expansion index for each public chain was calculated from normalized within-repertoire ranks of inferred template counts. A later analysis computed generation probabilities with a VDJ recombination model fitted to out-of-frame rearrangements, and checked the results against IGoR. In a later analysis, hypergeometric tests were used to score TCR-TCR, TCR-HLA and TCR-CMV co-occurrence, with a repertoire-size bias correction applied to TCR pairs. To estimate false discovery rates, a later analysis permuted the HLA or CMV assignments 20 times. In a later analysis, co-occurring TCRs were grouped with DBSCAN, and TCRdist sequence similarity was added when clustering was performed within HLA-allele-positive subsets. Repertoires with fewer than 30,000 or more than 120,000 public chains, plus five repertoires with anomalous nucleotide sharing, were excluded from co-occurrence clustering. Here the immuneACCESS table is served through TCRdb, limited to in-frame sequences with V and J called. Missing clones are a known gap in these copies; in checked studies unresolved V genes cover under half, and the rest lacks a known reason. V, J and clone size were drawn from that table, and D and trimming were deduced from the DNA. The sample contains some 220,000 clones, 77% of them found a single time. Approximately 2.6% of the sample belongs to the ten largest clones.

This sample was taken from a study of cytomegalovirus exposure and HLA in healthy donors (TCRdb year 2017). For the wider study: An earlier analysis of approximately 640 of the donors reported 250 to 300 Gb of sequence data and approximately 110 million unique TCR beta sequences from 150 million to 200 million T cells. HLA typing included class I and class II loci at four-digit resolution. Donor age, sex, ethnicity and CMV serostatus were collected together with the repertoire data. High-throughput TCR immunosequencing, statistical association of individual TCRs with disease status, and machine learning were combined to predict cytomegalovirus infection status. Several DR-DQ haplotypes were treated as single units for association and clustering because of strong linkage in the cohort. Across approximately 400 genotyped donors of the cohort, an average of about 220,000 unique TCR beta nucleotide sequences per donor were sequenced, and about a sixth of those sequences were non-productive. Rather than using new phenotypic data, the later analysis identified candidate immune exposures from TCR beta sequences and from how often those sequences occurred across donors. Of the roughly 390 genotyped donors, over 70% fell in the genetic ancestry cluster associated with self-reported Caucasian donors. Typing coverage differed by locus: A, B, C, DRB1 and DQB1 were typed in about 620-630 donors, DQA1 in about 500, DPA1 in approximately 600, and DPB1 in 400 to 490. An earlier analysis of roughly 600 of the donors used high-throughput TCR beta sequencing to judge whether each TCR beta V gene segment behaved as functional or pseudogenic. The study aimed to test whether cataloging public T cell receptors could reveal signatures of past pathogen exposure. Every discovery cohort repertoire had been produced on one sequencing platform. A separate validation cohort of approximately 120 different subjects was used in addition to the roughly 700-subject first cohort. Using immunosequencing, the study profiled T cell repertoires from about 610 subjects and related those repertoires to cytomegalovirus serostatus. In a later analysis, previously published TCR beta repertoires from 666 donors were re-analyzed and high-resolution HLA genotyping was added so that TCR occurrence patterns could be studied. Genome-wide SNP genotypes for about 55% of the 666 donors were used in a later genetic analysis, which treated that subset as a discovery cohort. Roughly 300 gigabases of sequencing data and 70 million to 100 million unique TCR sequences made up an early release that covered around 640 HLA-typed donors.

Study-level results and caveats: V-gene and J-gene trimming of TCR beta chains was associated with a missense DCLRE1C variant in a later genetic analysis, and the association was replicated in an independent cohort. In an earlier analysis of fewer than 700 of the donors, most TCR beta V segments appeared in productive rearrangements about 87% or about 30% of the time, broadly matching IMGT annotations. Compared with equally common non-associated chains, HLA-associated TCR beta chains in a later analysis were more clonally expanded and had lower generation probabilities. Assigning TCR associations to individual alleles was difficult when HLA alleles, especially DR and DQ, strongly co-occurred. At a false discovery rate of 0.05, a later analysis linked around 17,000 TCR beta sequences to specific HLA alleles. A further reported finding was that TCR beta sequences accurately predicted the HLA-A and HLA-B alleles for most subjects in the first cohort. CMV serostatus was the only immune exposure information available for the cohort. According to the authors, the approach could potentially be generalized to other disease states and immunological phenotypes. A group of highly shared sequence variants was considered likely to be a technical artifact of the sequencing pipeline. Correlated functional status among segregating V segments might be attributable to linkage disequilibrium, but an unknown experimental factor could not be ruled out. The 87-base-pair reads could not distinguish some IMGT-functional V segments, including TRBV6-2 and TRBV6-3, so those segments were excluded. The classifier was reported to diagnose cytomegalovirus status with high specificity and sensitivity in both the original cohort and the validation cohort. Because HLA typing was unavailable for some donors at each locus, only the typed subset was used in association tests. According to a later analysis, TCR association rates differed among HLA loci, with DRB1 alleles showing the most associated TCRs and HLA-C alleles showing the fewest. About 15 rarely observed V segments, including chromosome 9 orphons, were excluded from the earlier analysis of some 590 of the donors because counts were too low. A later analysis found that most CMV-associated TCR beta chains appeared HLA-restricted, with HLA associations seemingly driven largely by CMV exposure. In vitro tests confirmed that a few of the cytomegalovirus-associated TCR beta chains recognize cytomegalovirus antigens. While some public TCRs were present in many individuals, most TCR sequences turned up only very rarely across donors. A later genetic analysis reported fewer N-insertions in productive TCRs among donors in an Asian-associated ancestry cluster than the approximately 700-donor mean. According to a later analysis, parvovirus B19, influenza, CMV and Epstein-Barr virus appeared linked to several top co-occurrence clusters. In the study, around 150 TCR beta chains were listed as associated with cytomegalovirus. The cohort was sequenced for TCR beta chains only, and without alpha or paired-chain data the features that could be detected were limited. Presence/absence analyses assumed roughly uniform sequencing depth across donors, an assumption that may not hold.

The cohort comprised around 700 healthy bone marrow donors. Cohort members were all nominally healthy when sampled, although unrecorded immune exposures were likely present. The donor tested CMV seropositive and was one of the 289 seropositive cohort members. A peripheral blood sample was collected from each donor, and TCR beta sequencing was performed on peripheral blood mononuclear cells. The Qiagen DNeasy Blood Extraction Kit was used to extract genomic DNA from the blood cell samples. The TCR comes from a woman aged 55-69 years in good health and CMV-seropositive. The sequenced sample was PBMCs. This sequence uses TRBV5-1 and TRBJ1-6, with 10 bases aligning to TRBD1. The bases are TGCGCCAGCAGCTTTGGACAGGGGGTCTCTTCACCCCTCCACTTT. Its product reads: CASSFGQGVSSPLHF.